The clone carrying this TCR beta chain has only a few counts. The target antigen is unknown. Method: immunoSEQ multiplex PCR; TCRdb's copy keeps in-frame clones and lacks some. The sample includes 98,000 or so clones, approximately 86% of them seen just once. These data are taken from a study of T cell responses to AZD1222 COVID-19 vaccine. Study-wide results and limits: Spike-specific TCR breadth and depth rose after two AZD1222 doses. Researchers took repertoire samples only after the peak T cell response had come. White British people made up most donors, females outnumbered males, and clonal diversity was possibly underestimated.

Germline V gene lookup returns CDR1 SGHVS and CDR2 FQNEAQ. Losses at the gene ends were 0 bases for V and 2 bases for J; bases not matched to a gene: 4. The CDR3 is 15 residues long. J is TRBJ2-7 and V is TRBV7-8, with 7 bases matching TRBD1. This TCR derives from an adult who received the MenACWY meningococcal vaccine as a control. Specimen: peripheral blood, collected 28 days after the second dose of the MenACWY control vaccine. The CDR3 protein is CASSLAGGLTYEQYF. The CDR3 DNA follows: TGTGCCAGCAGCTTAGCAGGGGGCTTGACCTACGAGCAGTACTTC.